This TCR beta chain stems from a study of cytomegalovirus exposure and HLA in healthy donors. Findings of the study overall: The listing of roughly 160 TCR beta chains classed them as cytomegalovirus-associated. Some public TCRs appeared in many individuals, while most sequences were rare.

The V segment lost 5 bases and the J segment 7 bases; nucleotides outside the gene matches: 10. Germline CDR1 ENHRY, CDR2 SYGVKD. CDR3 length equals 16 residues. Vbeta (60) and Jbeta (13) primers were used in the PCR. The data were produced by immunoSEQ multiplex PCR, yet TCRdb's version contains in-frame clones alone and is incomplete. The sample has 200,000 to 250,000 clones; approximately 81% are singletons. Of note for this clone: The antigen is undetermined.

The origin of this receptor is a woman in her sixties in good health and CMV-seropositive. The material sequenced was PBMCs. The chain is built from TRBV10-3 and TRBJ2-1; TRBD2 agrees at 11 bases. The CDR3 region has the DNA TGTGCCATCAGTAGCACTAGCGGGAGTTCCAAAAATGAGCAGTTCTTC. Translating gives CAISSTSGSSKNEQFF.